This T cell receptor beta chain was identified in a study of cytomegalovirus exposure and HLA in healthy donors. With 0 bases removed from V and 7 bases from J, the gap between germline ends came to 19 bases. The germline V gene encodes CDR1 LGHNA and CDR2 YSLEER. The CDR3 spans 18 residues. Amplification used 60 Vbeta primers and 13 Jbeta primers. Original analysis: Later, 75 million to 100 million unique TCR beta chains were counted in an analysis, and some 9.9 million of them were shared. The repertoire was sequenced with immunoSEQ multiplex PCR; TCRdb's copy has only in-frame clones and lacks some. V and J calls and clone size follow that table, whereas D and trimming were derived from the DNA. This sample yields about 180,000 clones, of which about three quarters are seen a single time; around 1.5% belongs to the top ten.

This TCR was sampled from a man aged 18 to 29 in good health and CMV-seronegative. Sequenced: PBMCs. The chain carries TRBV4-3 and TRBJ1-6, with D possibly being TRBD1 (6 bases). The DNA for the CDR3 is TGCGCCAGCAGCCAAGATATCCCCGCCACAGGGCTGAATTCACCCCTCCACTTT. Amino acids: CASSQDIPATGLNSPLHF.